The 31 T cell receptor beta chains below come from one sample, sequenced in a study of blood T cell repertoires in COVID-19 (dated by TCRdb to 2020 to 2022). The method behind the library was the immunoSEQ multiplex PCR assay. TCRdb re-hosts the immuneACCESS table, in-frame sequences only. Its copies lack some clones; in the studies checked, an unresolved V gene accounts for under half of them, and the cause for the rest is not known. The sample table holds about 150,000 clones, of which 78% were seen once. The top ten constitute approximately 15% of the sample. Input material: peripheral blood. These receptors were taken from a woman of 80 years or more with acute or convalescent COVID-19.

This clone was seen ten or more times. Other DNA sequences in this sample translate to the same CDR3. The chain links TRBV27 to TRBJ2-3; unclear D gene. This CDR3 contains 14 residues. The germline V gene has CDR1 MNHEY and CDR2 SMNVEV (reference sequence). The V gene lost 0 bases and the J gene lost 0 bases, with 4 bases spanning the gap. CDR3 sequence (DNA): TGTGCCAGCAGTTTATCGGCTAGCACAGATACGCAGTATTTT. As protein: CASSLSASTDTQYF.

V and J are TRBV10-1 and TRBJ2-7, with TRBD2 matching over 15 bases. CDR3 length: 15 residues. Germline V gives CDR1 WNHNN, CDR2 SYGVQD (reference sequence). The ends lost 3 bases at V and 6 bases at J; junction bases unmatched: 3. The CDR3 sequence is CASSDAGLAGGEQYF. CDR3 DNA sequence: TGCGCCAGCAGTGATGCGGGACTAGCGGGAGGCGAGCAGTACTTC.

This clone was seen once. The chain is built from TRBV27 and TRBJ1-3, with 8 bases that match TRBD1. After removal of 8 bases from V and 7 bases from J, the junction contained 7 bases not matched to a gene. CDR1 and CDR2 from the germline V gene are MNHEY and SMNVEV (reference sequence). The CDR3 loop spans 13 amino acids. CDR3 sequence (DNA): TGTGCCAGCTATTCGACAGGGGCGAACACCATATATTTT. This gives the protein CASYSTGANTIYF.

The rearrangement joins TRBV5-6 to TRBJ1-4; no clear D gene. Germline CDR1 reads SGHDT; CDR2 reads YYEEEE. The length of the CDR3 is 13 residues. Between the trimmed V and J ends, which lost 5 bases and 4 bases, there was a span of 9 bases. CDR3 bases: TGTGCCAGCAGGGGTCAGGATAATGAAAAACTGTTTTTT. Protein: CASRGQDNEKLFF. The complete variable domain, with remaining parts taken from reference TRBV5-6 and TRBJ1-4, reads DAGVTQSPTHLIKTRGQQVTLRCSPKSGHDTVSWYQQALGQGPQFIFQYYEEEERQRGNFPDRFSGHQFPNYSSELNVNALLLGDSALYLCASRGQDNEKLFFGSGTQLSVL.

The V gene is TRBV30, the J gene TRBJ2-2; tentatively, D is TRBD1 (6 bases). Trimming cost V 4 bases and J 4 bases, with 13 bases left between them. The V gene's germline CDR1 is GTSNPN and CDR2 SVGIG (reference sequence). The CDR3 length is 14 residues. CDR3 loop: CAWNTGIRTGELFF. The CDR3 DNA reads as TGTGCCTGGAATACAGGGATTCGCACCGGGGAGCTGTTTTTT.

The genes are TRBV7-2 and TRBJ2-7, with 7 nucleotides matching TRBD2. From germline, CDR1 is SGHTA and CDR2 FQGNSA. With V trimmed by 2 bases and J by 1 base, 5 bases remained unmatched. This CDR3 region has 15 residues. CDR3 residues: CASSLQAGSSYEQYF. CDR3 coding DNA: TGTGCCAGCAGCTTACAAGCGGGGTCTTCCTACGAGCAGTACTTC.

This sequence joins TRBV5-5 and TRBJ1-2; 7 positions match TRBD1. V was clipped by 5 bases and J by 2 bases; unmatched bases: 9. This CDR3 spans 15 amino acids. CDR1 and CDR2 (germline): SGHKS, YYEKEE (reference sequence). The DNA of the CDR3 is TGTGCCAGCAGAGGAACGACAGGGAAGAACTATGGCTACACCTTC. It specifies CASRGTTGKNYGYTF.

The gene calls are TRBV19 and TRBJ1-6, with 8 positions matching TRBD1. The germline CDR1 and CDR2 sequences are LNHDA and SQIVND (reference sequence). The CDR3 contains 14 residues. J was trimmed by 8 bases and V by 5 bases; bases with no gene match: 5. The CDR3 DNA is TGTGCCAGTAGTCTCACAGGGGGTGATTCACCCCTCCACTTT. This codes for CASSLTGGDSPLHF.

V gene TRBV6-5 combines with J gene TRBJ1-4; no definite D call. Between the trimmed V and J ends, which lost 5 bases and 0 bases, there was a span of 7 bases. Per the germline V gene, CDR1 is MNHEY and CDR2 is SVGAGI. The length of the CDR3 is 14 residues. CDR3 DNA: TGTGCCAGCAGTCGGGTGGCAACTAATGAAAAACTGTTTTTT. It codes for CASSRVATNEKLFF.

The genes are TRBV2 and TRBJ2-3; 7 nucleotides agree with TRBD1. This CDR3 comprises 15 residues. Germline loops: CDR1 SNHLY, CDR2 FYNNEI. V lost 3 bases to trimming and J lost 5 bases; unmatched junction nucleotides: 8. CDR3 sequence reads: CASSDRQGALDTQYF. The CDR3 DNA sequence: TGTGCCAGCAGTGACCGACAGGGTGCACTAGATACGCAGTATTTT.

V is TRBV24-1 and J is TRBJ2-2, with a possible D match to TRBD1 (5 bases). The CDR3 has 12 amino acids. Trimming left V 9 bases short and J 6 bases short, with 10 bases between. CDR1 KGHDR and CDR2 SFDVKD come from the germline V gene. The CDR3 is CATGAIPGELFF. In DNA, the CDR3 is TGTGCCACCGGGGCCATCCCCGGGGAGCTGTTTTTT.

V and J are TRBV7-3 and TRBJ2-1; 9 bases line up with TRBD2. The V and J ends lost 5 bases and 2 bases, in that order; junction bases with no gene match: 4. The CDR3 contains 15 residues. Germline V CDR1 and CDR2: SGHTA, FQGTGA. CDR3 sequence reads: CASSPAGGTYNEQFF. In DNA form, the CDR3 reads TGTGCCAGCAGCCCCGCGGGAGGGACCTACAATGAGCAGTTCTTC.

The chain combines TRBV15 with TRBJ1-5, with 9 bases lining up with TRBD1. Germline V gives CDR1 LNHNV, CDR2 YYDKDF (reference sequence). With V trimmed by 1 base and J by 5 bases, 6 bases remained unmatched. This CDR3 is 16 amino acids long. CDR3 amino acids: CATSRVPGQGHQPQHF. The CDR3 coding sequence is TGTGCCACCAGCAGAGTGCCGGGACAGGGCCATCAGCCCCAGCATTTT.

This rearrangement joins TRBV6-1 to TRBJ1-5; D is uncertain. Germline V CDR1 and CDR2: MNHNS, SASEGT. Trimming stripped 1 base from V and 6 bases from J, with 7 bases between. This CDR3 comprises 13 residues. The CDR3 nucleotides are TGTGCCAGCAGTGAAGTTCCGGTTCAGCCCCAGCATTTT. It is translated as CASSEVPVQPQHF.

This clone was observed a handful of times. The rearrangement joins TRBV19 to TRBJ2-5; 9 bases are a match to TRBD2. With V trimmed by 5 bases and J by 7 bases, 11 bases remained unmatched. The germline CDR1 and CDR2 sequences are LNHDA and SQIVND (reference sequence). The length of the CDR3 is 15 residues. CDR3 residues: CASSWGASGTGTQYF. The CDR3 DNA follows: TGTGCCAGTAGTTGGGGGGCTAGCGGGACGGGGACCCAGTACTTC.

This clone was counted only a few times. The V and J genes are TRBV4-2 and TRBJ1-2; 9 bases match TRBD1. The CDR3 consists of 16 residues. After removal of 2 bases from V and 4 bases from J, the junction contained 8 bases not matched to a gene. Germline assignment: CDR1 LGHNA and CDR2 YNFKEQ. The chain's CDR3 is CASSQTPGQGFYGYTF. In DNA, the CDR3 is TGTGCCAGCAGCCAAACTCCGGGACAGGGTTTCTATGGCTACACCTTC.

This clone was seen only once. The identical CDR3 is also encoded by other nucleotide sequences in the sample. J is TRBJ1-3 and V is TRBV28; D remains ambiguous. CDR1 is MDHEN and CDR2 is SYDVKM in the germline V gene. There are 13 residues in the CDR3. Between the trimmed V and J ends, which lost 4 bases and 0 bases, there was a span of 4 bases. The CDR3 is CASSSSSGNTIYF. In DNA, the CDR3 is TGTGCCAGCAGTTCGAGCTCTGGAAACACCATATATTTT.

This clone has at least ten counts. The chain couples TRBV4-1 to TRBJ2-3, with 9 bases that match TRBD2. Trimming cost V 1 base and J 0 bases; bases outside gene matches: 8. The CDR3 has 18 residues. Germline CDR1 reads MGHRA; CDR2 reads YSYEKL. CDR3 DNA: TGCGCCAGCAGCCAAGTCCTAGCGGGGTTTACTAGCACAGATACGCAGTATTTT. It yields the protein CASSQVLAGFTSTDTQYF.

This rearrangement joins TRBV5-1 to TRBJ2-1, with 10 positions matching TRBD2. V was pared by 4 bases and J by 4 bases, with 5 bases of the junction left unmatched. This CDR3 region has 15 residues. Germline assignment: CDR1 SGHRS and CDR2 YFSETQ. CDR3: CASSIATSGYNEQFF. For the CDR3, the DNA is TGCGCCAGCAGCATCGCGACTAGCGGGTACAATGAGCAGTTCTTC.

The chain recombines TRBV6-6 with TRBJ1-4; 7 bases are a match to TRBD1. Germline lookup yields CDR1 MNHNY and CDR2 SVGAGI (reference sequence). The CDR3 covers 15 residues. V gave up 2 bases and J gave up 7 bases; unmatched junction bases: 7. Written as DNA, the CDR3 is TGTGCCAGCAGTTACGTTCAGGGGGTGCCTGAAAAACTGTTTTTT. Residues: CASSYVQGVPEKLFF.

Here the CDR3 reads CASRPGTLNTEAFF. CDR3 coding DNA: TGTGCCAGTAGACCCGGGACATTGAACACTGAAGCTTTCTTT. V is TRBV19 and J is TRBJ1-1; TRBD1 might be the D (6 bases). This CDR3 has 14 residues. V dropped 6 bases and J dropped 0 bases, with 11 bases sitting between them. The germline V gene encodes CDR1 LNHDA and CDR2 SQIVND (reference sequence).

This clone was seen a single time. The V gene is TRBV25-1, the J gene TRBJ1-2; D gene unclear. Per germline, CDR1 MGHDK and CDR2 SYGVNS. The CDR3 is 15 amino acids. V lost 6 bases and J 5 bases, leaving 19 bases between the germline ends. The CDR3 loop reads CASRDDGGGVYGYTF. As DNA, the CDR3 is TGTGCCAGCAGAGATGATGGAGGTGGGGTGTATGGCTACACCTTC.

This chain connects TRBV7-3 to TRBJ2-2; D remains ambiguous. The CDR3 contains 13 residues. Germline-derived CDR1 and CDR2 are SGHTA and FQGTGA. Trimming took 3 bases from V and 4 from J, leaving 6 bases between them. The CDR3 protein is CASSLARTGELFF. In DNA, the CDR3 is TGTGCCAGCAGCTTGGCCCGCACCGGGGAGCTGTTTTTT.

The J gene is TRBJ1-5, the V gene TRBV3-1 (or the pseudogene TRBV3-2); D is uncertain. Germline CDR1 and CDR2: LGHDT and YNNKEL (reference sequence). With 8 bases removed from V and 4 bases from J, the gap between germline ends came to 9 bases. This CDR3 has 12 residues. CDR3 nucleotides: TGTGCCAGCGGCCCCTTAAATCAGCCCCAGCATTTT. Its translation is CASGPLNQPQHF.

This clone was picked up a small number of times. This rearrangement joins TRBV28 to TRBJ1-5; 7 bases line up with TRBD1. Germline CDR1 MDHEN, CDR2 SYDVKM. The ends lost 5 bases at V and 2 bases at J; junction bases unmatched: 18. The CDR3 sequence is 19 residues long. CDR3 sequence (DNA): TGTGCCAGCAGTCCTATTAACTACGCAGGGGGTTGGGGCAATCAGCCCCAGCATTTT. Translating it yields CASSPINYAGGWGNQPQHF.

The V call is TRBV6-5, the J call TRBJ1-2; D unclear. V was shortened by 6 bases and J by 2 bases, with 13 bases between the two germline ends. The CDR3 consists of 14 residues. The V gene's germline CDR1 is MNHEY and CDR2 SVGAGI. CDR3 DNA: TGTGCCAGCAGGCGGGCAGGAAAGAACTATGGCTACACCTTC. The encoded protein is CASRRAGKNYGYTF.

This chain uses TRBV6-5 with TRBJ1-2; 7 bases are shared with TRBD1. V trimming: 6 bases; J trimming: 0 bases; junction bases outside the gene matches: 4. Per the germline V gene, CDR1 is MNHEY and CDR2 is SVGAGI. There are 14 residues in the CDR3. The chain's CDR3 is CASRQGGTNYGYTF. In DNA, the CDR3 is TGTGCCAGCAGACAAGGGGGCACTAACTATGGCTACACCTTC.

The chain combines TRBV18 with TRBJ2-1, with a tentative D call TRBD2 (6 bases). The germline V and J ends were trimmed by 3 bases and 4 bases, with 13 bases remaining between them. Per germline, CDR1 KGHSH and CDR2 LQKENI. The CDR3 length is 15 residues. The CDR3 loop reads CASSPPLAPYNEQFF. CDR3 bases: TGTGCCAGCTCACCCCCCCTAGCGCCGTACAATGAGCAGTTCTTC.

This sequence joins TRBV5-1 and TRBJ1-5; 8 bases fit TRBD1. The CDR3 sequence is 14 residues long. Germline V CDR1 and CDR2: SGHRS, YFSETQ. V lost 3 bases, J lost 6 bases, and 5 bases stayed unmatched. The CDR3 bases are TGCGCCAGCAGCTCCGGACAGGGCGGTCAGCCCCAGCATTTT. This gives the protein CASSSGQGGQPQHF.

V usage is TRBV18 and J usage is TRBJ2-2; 7 nucleotides align to TRBD2. This CDR3 region has 18 residues. V was clipped by 3 bases and J by 1 base; unmatched bases: 11. Germline V CDR1 and CDR2: KGHSH, LQKENI. The CDR3 is CASSPLSPSGLNTGELFF. The CDR3 DNA sequence: TGTGCCAGCTCACCTCTTAGCCCTAGCGGACTGAACACCGGGGAGCTGTTTTTT.

This clone was seen once. The J gene is TRBJ1-6, the V gene TRBV27, with 7 bases lining up with TRBD1. V gave up 5 bases and J gave up 4 bases; unmatched junction bases: 5. This CDR3 comprises 15 residues. Germline lookup yields CDR1 MNHEY and CDR2 SMNVEV (reference sequence). The CDR3 here is CASSVRQGYNSPLHF. The CDR3 DNA reads as TGTGCCAGCAGTGTCAGACAGGGTTATAATTCACCCCTCCACTTT.